Shown below are 9 T cell receptor beta chains from a single sample sequenced in a study of HIV-infected patients and healthy controls. Antiretroviral therapy had run roughly three months, about 14 weeks, before follow-up blood collection. The repertoire came from unfractionated whole blood and reflected all unsorted peripheral T cells. Alpha and beta constant-region primers primed reverse transcription of around 540 ng RNA. Using multiplexing indices, alpha and beta chain libraries were generated apart by chain-specific third strand synthesis. TCRdb recomputed calls from the 5' RACE reads with MiXCR, one row per CDR3 protein. The repertoire includes roughly 7,500 distinct CDR3 sequences, approximately 6.7% of them detected once, and roughly 21% sits in the top ten. Sequences were derived from blood, sampled during antiretroviral therapy. Receptors were obtained from an adult with HIV infection.

Relative to its sample, this clonotype is medium-sized. Because the library targeted alpha chains, this beta chain is an off-target read whose size means little. The rearrangement joins TRBV10-3 to TRBJ2-5, with D possibly TRBD1 on 6 matching bases. The CDR3 runs 15 residues. Germline V gene lookup returns CDR1 ENHRY and CDR2 SYGVKD. Trimming removed 7 bases at V and 2 bases at J, with 17 bases between. For the CDR3, the DNA is TGTGCCATCAAAAGTGACCGGACAGTACAAGAGACCCAGTACTTC. Protein product: CAIKSDRTVQETQYF.

This clonotype was detected many times. Found in a library prepared for alpha chains, this beta chain is an off-target read, and its abundance has little meaning. V and J are TRBV2 and TRBJ2-2; TRBD1 is a possible D gene (6 bases). Deletions cut 6 bases from V and 6 bases from J, with 14 bases between. Germline values: CDR1 SNHLY, CDR2 FYNNEI. The CDR3 has 14 amino acids. CDR3: CASREQGRAGELFF. In DNA, the CDR3 is TGTGCCAGCAGAGAACAGGGACGGGCCGGGGAGCTGTTTTTT.

By sample share, this clonotype is medium-sized. Because the library targeted alpha chains, this beta chain is an off-target read whose size means little. J is TRBJ2-1 and V is TRBV12-3 or TRBV12-4; perhaps TRBD1 as D (5 bases). This CDR3 comprises 14 residues. Trimming left V 7 bases short and J 0 bases short, with 10 bases between. The CDR3 DNA is TGTGCCAGCATGGACGACAGCTCCTACAATGAGCAGTTCTTC. Its translation: CASMDDSSYNEQFF.

By share, this clonotype counts as medium-sized. This beta chain was picked up by a library intended for alpha chains and is off target, so its count carries little meaning. The V and J genes are TRBV28 and TRBJ2-2; a possible D gene is TRBD2 (5 bases). Germline V CDR1 and CDR2: MDHEN, SYDVKM. This CDR3 spans 16 amino acids. The V gene lost 6 bases and the J gene lost 3 bases, with 17 bases spanning the gap. CDR3 coding DNA: TGTGCCAGCAGCCGGCCCGTCGGACTCTACACCGGGGAGCTGTTTTTT. Its protein is CASSRPVGLYTGELFF. The full variable domain, completed using reference TRBV28 and TRBJ2-2, is DVKVTQSSRYLVKRTGEKVFLECVQDMDHENMFWYRQDPGLGLRLIYFSYDVKMKEKGDIPEGYSVSREKKERFSLILESASTNQTSMYLCASSRPVGLYTGELFFGEGSRLTVL.

By sample share, this clonotype is medium-sized. A library made for alpha chains picked up this beta chain off target, so its size means little. CDR3 in DNA: TGTGCCAGCAGTTACTATGGCGGGGGGCTTAGTGAGCAGTTCTTC. It codes for CASSYYGGGLSEQFF. J is TRBJ2-1 and V is TRBV6-5; TRBD2 matches at 8 bases. The junction had 8 bases not matched to a gene; V was cut back by 1 base and J by 9 bases. The CDR3 runs to 15 residues. CDR1 and CDR2 from the germline V gene are MNHEY and SVGAGI.

This clonotype was counted at least ten times. Within a library made for alpha chains, this beta chain is off target, and its count is uninformative. The gene calls are TRBV18 and TRBJ1-1; D possibly corresponds to TRBD1 (5 bases). This CDR3 comprises 12 residues. The ends were cut back, 1 base at V and 7 bases at J, with 7 bases in the middle. Germline CDR1 is KGHSH and CDR2 is LQKENI. The CDR3 sequence: CASSPQDNEAFF. The CDR3 DNA reads as TGTGCCAGCTCACCACAGGACAATGAAGCTTTCTTT.

Worth noting for this clonotype: A much larger clone lies a single base off, so this may be a read error. This beta chain is a stray sequence in a library constructed for alpha chains; its clone size is not meaningful. The CDR3 sequence: CSVDQGGSYGYTF. CDR3 coding DNA: TGCAGCGTTGATCAGGGGGGTAGCTATGGCTACACCTTC. V and J are TRBV29-1 and TRBJ1-2; 7 bases fit TRBD1. V lost 3 bases to trimming and J lost 4 bases; unmatched junction nucleotides: 5. This CDR3 region has 13 residues. CDR1 is SQVTM, CDR2 ANQGSEA, per germline.

This clonotype was observed at least ten times. Little can be read into the size of this beta chain, an off-target read in a library designed for alpha chains. The chain uses TRBV6-5 and TRBJ2-7; 9 nucleotides match TRBD2. From germline, CDR1 is MNHEY and CDR2 SVGAGI. The CDR3 is 15 amino acids. The J segment lost 0 bases and the V segment lost 4 bases, leaving 4 bases of the junction unmatched. The CDR3: CASSSTSGFSYEQYF. The CDR3 DNA follows: TGTGCCAGCAGTTCGACTAGCGGTTTCTCCTACGAGCAGTACTTC.

At least ten counts were recorded for this clonotype. Because the library targeted alpha chains, this beta chain is an off-target read whose size means little. This chain joins TRBV24-1 and TRBJ1-1; TRBD1 is a possible D gene (6 bases). V dropped 0 bases and J dropped 5 bases, with 15 bases sitting between them. Germline-derived CDR1 and CDR2 are KGHDR and SFDVKD. CDR3 length equals 16 residues. As DNA, the CDR3 is TGTGCCACCAGTGATTTGACAGGGAGGAGACGAACTGAAGCTTTCTTT. Its protein is CATSDLTGRRRTEAFF.